The clone carrying this TCR beta chain was detected a few times. Its antigen is still unknown. From germline, CDR1 is KGHSH and CDR2 LQKENI. The CDR3 length is 14 residues. With V trimmed by 4 bases and J by 7 bases, 7 bases remained unmatched. This sample is drawn from a study of T cells and Merkel cell carcinoma outcomes. General study points: Merkel cell carcinoma outcomes were reportedly predicted by repertoire and T-cell density.

Method: immunoSEQ multiplex PCR; TCRdb's copy keeps in-frame clones and lacks some. Here the sample spans about 10,000 clones, 84% being singletons. The TCR sequence derives from a human donor with Merkel cell carcinoma. The chain couples TRBV18 to TRBJ1-5, with 7 bases that match TRBD1. Source material: tumor tissue from Merkel cell carcinoma. CDR3: CASSRDRAGQPQHF. The CDR3 bases are TGTGCCAGCTCACGAGACAGGGCGGGCCAGCCCCAGCATTTT.